This T cell receptor (beta chain) is drawn from a study of T cells after yellow fever vaccination. Via MiXCR, TCRdb re-called the 5' RACE reads, giving one row per CDR3 protein. The sample consists of hundreds of thousands of distinct CDR3 sequences, around 3.6% of them appearing once. V lost 1 base, J lost 6 bases, and 11 bases lay in between. CDR3 length equals 14 residues. The germline gives CDR1 SGHDN, CDR2 FVKESK. Study observations and caveats: Primary-vaccination clones mostly resurfaced post-booster (just under 98% CD4, approximately 89% CD8). A secondary response was less intense yet reached its peak sooner, at day 5 versus 15.

This clonotype was picked up many times. The antigen is undetermined. This chain joins TRBV14 and TRBJ2-3, with D possibly called TRBD1 or TRBD2 (6 bases each). This specimen consisted of PBMCs, obtained on the day of the yellow fever booster vaccination. The TCR sequence derives from a man younger than 30 who received the YFV17D yellow fever vaccine. The CDR3 region has the DNA TGTGCCAGCAGCCAAGCGGGGGCCCCCGATACGCAGTATTTT. Translation: CASSQAGAPDTQYF.